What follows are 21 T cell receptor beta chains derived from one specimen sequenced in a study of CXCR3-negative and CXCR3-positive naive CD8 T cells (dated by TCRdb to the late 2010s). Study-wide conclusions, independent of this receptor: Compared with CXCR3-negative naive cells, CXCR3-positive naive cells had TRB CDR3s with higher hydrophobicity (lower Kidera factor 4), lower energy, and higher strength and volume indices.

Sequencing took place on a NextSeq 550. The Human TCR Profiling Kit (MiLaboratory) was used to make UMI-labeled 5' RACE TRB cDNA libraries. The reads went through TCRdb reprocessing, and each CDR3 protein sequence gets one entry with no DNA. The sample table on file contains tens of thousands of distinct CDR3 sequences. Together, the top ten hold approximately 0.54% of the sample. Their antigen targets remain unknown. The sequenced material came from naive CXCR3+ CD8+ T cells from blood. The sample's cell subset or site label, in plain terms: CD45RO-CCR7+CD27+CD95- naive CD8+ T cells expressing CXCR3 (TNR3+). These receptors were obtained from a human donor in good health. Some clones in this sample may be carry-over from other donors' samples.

The CDR3 here is CASSYSGEAFF. The chain couples TRBV6-2 or TRBV6-3 to TRBJ1-1. The CDR3 covers 11 residues. Germline assignment: CDR1 MNHEY and CDR2 SVGEGT.

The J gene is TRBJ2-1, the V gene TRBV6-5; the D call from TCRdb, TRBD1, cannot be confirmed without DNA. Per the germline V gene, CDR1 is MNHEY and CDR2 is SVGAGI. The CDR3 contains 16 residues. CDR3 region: CASSYPGQGMVNEQFF.

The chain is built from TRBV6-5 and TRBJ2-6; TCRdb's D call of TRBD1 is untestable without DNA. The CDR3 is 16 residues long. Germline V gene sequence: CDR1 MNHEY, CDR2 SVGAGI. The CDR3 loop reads CASSMTAPSGANVLTF.

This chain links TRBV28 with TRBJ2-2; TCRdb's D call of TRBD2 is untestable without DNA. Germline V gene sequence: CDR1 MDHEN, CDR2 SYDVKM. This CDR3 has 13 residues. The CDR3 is CASRTRVTGELFF.

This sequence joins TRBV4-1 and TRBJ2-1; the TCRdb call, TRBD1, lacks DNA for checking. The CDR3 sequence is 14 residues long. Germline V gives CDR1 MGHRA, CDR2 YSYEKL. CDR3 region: CASSQETAYNEQFF.

CDR3 sequence reads: CAISDRRLNQPQHF. This chain joins TRBV10-3 and TRBJ1-5. The CDR3 extends over 14 amino acids. CDR1 ENHRY and CDR2 SYGVKD come from the germline V gene.

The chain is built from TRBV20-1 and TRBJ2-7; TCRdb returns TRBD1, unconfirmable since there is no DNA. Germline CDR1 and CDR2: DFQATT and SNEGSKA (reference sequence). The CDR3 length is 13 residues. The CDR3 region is CSARDRGRDEQYF.

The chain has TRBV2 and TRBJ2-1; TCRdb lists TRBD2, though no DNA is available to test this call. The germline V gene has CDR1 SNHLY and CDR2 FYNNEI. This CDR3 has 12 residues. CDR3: CASSPLVDEQFF.

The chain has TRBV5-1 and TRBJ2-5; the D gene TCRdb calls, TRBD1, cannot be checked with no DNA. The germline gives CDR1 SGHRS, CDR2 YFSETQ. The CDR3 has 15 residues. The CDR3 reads CASSLGTGKKETQYF.

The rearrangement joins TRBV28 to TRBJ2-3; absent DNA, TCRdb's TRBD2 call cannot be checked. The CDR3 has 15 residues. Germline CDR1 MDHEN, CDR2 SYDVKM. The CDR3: CASSYASGATDTQYF.

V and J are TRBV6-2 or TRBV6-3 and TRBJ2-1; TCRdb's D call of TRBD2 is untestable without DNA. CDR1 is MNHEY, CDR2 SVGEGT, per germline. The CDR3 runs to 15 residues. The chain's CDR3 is CASSPWEENLHEQFF.

The CDR3 sequence is CASSSSGSYEQYF. This sequence joins TRBV7-6 and TRBJ2-7. Germline V gene data show CDR1 as SGHVS and CDR2 as FNYEAQ. CDR3 length: 13 amino acids.

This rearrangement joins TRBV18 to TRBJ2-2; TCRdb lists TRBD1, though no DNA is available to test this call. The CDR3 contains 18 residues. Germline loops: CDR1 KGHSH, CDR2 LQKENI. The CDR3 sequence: CASSPTRGLSLNTGELFF.

The CDR3 protein is CASSLDVVEAFF. The V gene is TRBV7-9, the J gene TRBJ1-1. The CDR3 spans 12 residues. Per germline, CDR1 SEHNR and CDR2 FQNEAQ (reference sequence).

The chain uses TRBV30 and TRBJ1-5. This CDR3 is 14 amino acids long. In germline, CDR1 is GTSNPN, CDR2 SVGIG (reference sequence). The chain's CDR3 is CAWSAVGDQQPQHF.

This CDR3 reads CASSPRTRSYEQYF. V gene TRBV5-1 combines with J gene TRBJ2-7; absent DNA, TCRdb's TRBD2 call cannot be checked. The CDR3 is 14 amino acids. Germline loops: CDR1 SGHRS, CDR2 YFSETQ.

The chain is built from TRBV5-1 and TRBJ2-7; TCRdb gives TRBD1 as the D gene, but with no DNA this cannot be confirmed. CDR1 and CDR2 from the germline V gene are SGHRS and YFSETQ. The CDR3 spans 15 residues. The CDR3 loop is CASSSGQGFSYEQYF.

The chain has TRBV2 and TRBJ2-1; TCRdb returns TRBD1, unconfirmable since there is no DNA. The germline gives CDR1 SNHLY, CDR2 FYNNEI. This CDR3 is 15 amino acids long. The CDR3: CASSDGTGDGNEQLF.

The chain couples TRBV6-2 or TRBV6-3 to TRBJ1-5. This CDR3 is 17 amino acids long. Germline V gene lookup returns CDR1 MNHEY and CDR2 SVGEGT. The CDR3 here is CASSYSQDGHSNQPQHF.

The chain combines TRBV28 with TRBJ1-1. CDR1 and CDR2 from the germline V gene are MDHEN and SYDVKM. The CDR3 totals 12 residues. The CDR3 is CASSLENTEAFF.

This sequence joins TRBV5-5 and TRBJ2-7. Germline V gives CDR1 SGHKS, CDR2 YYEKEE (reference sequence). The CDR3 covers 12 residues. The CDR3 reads CASSSYTLEQYF. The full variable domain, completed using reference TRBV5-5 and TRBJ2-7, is DAGVTQSPTHLIKTRGQQVTLRCSPISGHKSVSWYQQVLGQGPQFIFQYYEKEERGRGNFPDRFSARQFPNYSSELNVNALLLGDSALYLCASSSYTLEQYFGPGTRLTVT.